The T cell receptor (beta chain) under discussion was sequenced for a study of tumor-infiltrating lymphocytes in primary liver carcinoma. Findings and caveats of the study: Tumor region pairs outstripped tumor-adjacent and tumor-blood pairs in overlap. Found in all five tumor regions were only about 7.5-25% of top clones.

TCR beta cDNA came from about 500 ng total RNA, primed with a constant-region primer. A slightly modified ARM-PCR protocol with three nested multiplex PCR rounds produced these TCR beta libraries. Both of the initial two PCR rounds ran for roughly 11 cycles and employed TRBV1-TRBV30 forward primers alongside a C-beta reverse primer. Each CDR3 protein gets one entry after TCRdb re-called the multiplex PCR reads with MiXCR. The sample consists of about 30,000 distinct CDR3 sequences, 71% of them appearing once. The study co-extracted DNA and RNA from about 20-30 mg of unsorted bulk tissue. No patient had received treatment, and all had chronic HBV infection. There were over 85% viable tumor cells in every single sample of tumor. The CDR3 totals 13 residues. Germline CDR1 SQVTM, CDR2 ANQGSEA. V shed 7 bases and J shed 6 bases, with 17 bases lying between them. In the case of this clonotype: The antigen remains undetermined. One base away lies a much larger clone, so this may be a sequencing read error.

Specimen: liver tumor tissue from sampling region 3. Noted subset: tumor region T3, left-lateral pole. The chain links TRBV29-1 to TRBJ2-3; unclear D gene. The source of this sequence is a woman under 40 with primary liver carcinoma and hepatitis B virus infection. For the CDR3, the DNA is TGCAGCGCGGTGATCGGGCCGTCGGATACGCAGTATTTT. The encoded protein is CSAVIGPSDTQYF.